This T cell receptor (beta chain) was profiled in a study of blood T cell repertoires in COVID-19. Across the whole study: The United States, Italy and Spain supplied acute and convalescent COVID-19 samples. In each case, the material was cDNA or gDNA derived from T cells, B-cell-depleted T cells, or PBMCs.

This CDR3 region has 10 residues. CDR1 is SEHNR, CDR2 FQNEAQ, per germline (reference sequence). The V gene lost 2 bases and the J gene lost 12 bases, with 7 bases spanning the gap. Under the authors' procedure: Reference gene primer amplification gave estimated nucleated cell counts. Profiled with immunoSEQ multiplex PCR; TCRdb holds only in-frame clones, not every one. That table supplies the V and J calls and clone size; D and trimming were determined from the DNA. Of over 300,000 clones listed, 89% are singletons. In its sample, this clone was seen many times. The specimen was peripheral blood. This TCR derives from a man between 35 and 55 years old with acute or convalescent COVID-19. The V gene is TRBV7-9, the J gene TRBJ1-1; no reliable D call. CDR3 DNA: TGTGCCAGCAGCTTAATCCAAACTTTCTTT. It translates to CASSLIQTFF.